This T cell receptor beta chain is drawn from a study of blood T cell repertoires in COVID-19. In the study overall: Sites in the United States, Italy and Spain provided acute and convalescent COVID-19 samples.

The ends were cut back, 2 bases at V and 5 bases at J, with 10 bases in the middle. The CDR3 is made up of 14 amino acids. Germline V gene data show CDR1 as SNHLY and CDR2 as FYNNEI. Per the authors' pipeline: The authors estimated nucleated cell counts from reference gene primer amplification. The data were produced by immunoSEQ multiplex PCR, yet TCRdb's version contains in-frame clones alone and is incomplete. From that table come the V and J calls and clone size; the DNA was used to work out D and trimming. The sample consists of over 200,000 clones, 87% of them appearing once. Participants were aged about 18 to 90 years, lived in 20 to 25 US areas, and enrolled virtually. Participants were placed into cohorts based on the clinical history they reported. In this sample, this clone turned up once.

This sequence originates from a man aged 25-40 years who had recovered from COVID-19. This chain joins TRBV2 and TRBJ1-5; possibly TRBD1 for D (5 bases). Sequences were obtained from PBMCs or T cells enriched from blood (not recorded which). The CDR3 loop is CASSENWGDQPQHF. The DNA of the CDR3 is TGTGCCAGCAGTGAAAATTGGGGGGATCAGCCCCAGCATTTT.